Listed here are 25 T cell receptor beta chains from one sample, sequenced in a study of spatial heterogeneity in lung cancer. Time point specified: blood at routine non-recurrence follow-up after resection. TCRdb re-called the 5' RACE reads with MiXCR, one entry per CDR3 protein. This table holds around 41,000 distinct CDR3 sequences, 20% to 25% found once. Sequencing used PBMCs, obtained at follow-up. The receptors shown here come from a female donor with early-stage non-small cell lung cancer.

This clonotype was seen repeatedly, ten times or more. The chain couples TRBV7-9 to TRBJ2-7; 10 nucleotides match TRBD1. Germline CDR1 reads SEHNR; CDR2 reads FQNEAQ (reference sequence). The CDR3 covers 15 residues. V shed 6 bases and J 7 bases; nucleotides not matched to a gene: 12. The CDR3 nucleotides are TGTGCCAGCAGAAATCGGGACAGGGGATCTGAGGAGCAGTACGTC. Its translation is CASRNRDRGSEEQYV.

This clonotype was detected ten times or more. The rearrangement uses TRBV19 and TRBJ2-7, with D perhaps TRBD1 or TRBD2 (5 bases each). The CDR3 totals 17 residues. CDR1 is LNHDA and CDR2 is SQIVND in the germline V gene (reference sequence). V lost 0 bases, J lost 3 bases, and 18 bases lay in between. CDR3 coding DNA: TGTGCCAGTAGTATAGATCCGGGGACCGGTCCTAGCTACGAGCAGTACTTC. Protein sequence: CASSIDPGTGPSYEQYF. The entire variable domain, with the rest obtained from reference TRBV19 and TRBJ2-7, is as follows: DGGITQSPKYLFRKEGQNVTLSCEQNLNHDAMYWYRQDPGQGLRLIYYSQIVNDFQKGDIAEGYSVSREKKESFPLTVTSAQKNPTAFYLCASSIDPGTGPSYEQYFGPGTRLTVT.

About this clonotype itself: Possible read error: a much larger clone is one base away. V gene TRBV6-5 combines with J gene TRBJ1-6; tentative D call: TRBD1 (5 bases). This CDR3 comprises 15 residues. V was cut by 7 bases and J by 6 bases, with 16 bases left in between. From germline, CDR1 is MNHEY and CDR2 SVGAGI. The CDR3 here is CASTRAGFCNSPLHF. The CDR3 DNA reads TGTGCCAGCACCAGAGCAGGGTTCTGTAATTCACCCCTCCACTTT.

This clonotype was seen a single time. The V and J genes are TRBV15 and TRBJ2-7; TRBD1 might be the D (6 bases). Trimming left V 0 bases short and J 4 bases short, with 19 bases between. The CDR3 sequence is 17 residues long. Germline CDR1 LNHNV, CDR2 YYDKDF (reference sequence). The CDR3 here is CATSRDRGRGHHYEQYF. The CDR3 DNA reads TGTGCCACCAGCAGAGACCGAGGCCGGGGACATCATTACGAGCAGTACTTC. The whole variable domain, filled in from reference TRBV15 and TRBJ2-7, reads DAMVIQNPRYQVTQFGKPVTLSCSQTLNHNVMYWYQQKSSQAPKLLFHYYDKDFNNEADTPDNFQSRRPNTSFCFLDIRSPGLGDTAMYLCATSRDRGRGHHYEQYFGPGTRLTVT.

The chain carries TRBV7-9 and TRBJ1-1; weak D call: TRBD1 (6 bases). This CDR3 is built from 15 residues. Trimming took 1 base from V and 6 from J, leaving 15 bases between them. Germline V gene data show CDR1 as SEHNR and CDR2 as FQNEAQ (reference sequence). Here the CDR3 DNA reads TGTGCCAGCAGCTTAGGTGAGGGGGAGGTCGCTGAAGCTTTCTTT. This translates into CASSLGEGEVAEAFF. The full variable domain, its missing parts supplied by reference TRBV7-9 and TRBJ1-1, is DTGVSQNPRHKITKRGQNVTFRCDPISEHNRLYWYRQTLGQGPEFLTYFQNEAQLEKSRLLSDRFSAERPKGSFSTLEIQRTEQGDSAMYLCASSLGEGEVAEAFFGQGTRLTVV.

This clonotype came up a few times. The chain couples TRBV7-3 to TRBJ2-1; possibly TRBD1 or TRBD2 for D (5 bases each). The V end lost 3 bases, the J end lost 5 bases, and 8 bases lay between the germline ends. Germline V gene sequence: CDR1 SGHTA, CDR2 FQGTGA. The CDR3 runs 13 residues. CDR3 loop: CASSLGRDNEQFF. In DNA, the CDR3 is TGTGCCAGCAGCTTGGGACGGGACAATGAGCAGTTCTTC.

This chain links TRBV7-2 with TRBJ2-3, with 14 bases matching TRBD2. V was pared by 0 bases and J by 2 bases, with 4 bases of the junction left unmatched. Germline lookup yields CDR1 SGHTA and CDR2 FQGNSA. This CDR3 has 18 residues. For the CDR3, the DNA is TGTGCCAGCAGCTTAGCGGGACTAGCGGGGGTCAACACAGATACGCAGTATTTT. Translated: CASSLAGLAGVNTDTQYF.

This sequence joins TRBV7-3 and TRBJ1-2; D is perhaps TRBD1 (5 bases). CDR1 SGHTA and CDR2 FQGTGA come from the germline V gene. V was shortened by 5 bases and J by 4 bases, with 14 bases between the two germline ends. The CDR3 contains 14 residues. The CDR3 protein is CASSPAPGPYGYTF. In nucleotides, the CDR3 is TGTGCCAGCAGCCCGGCGCCGGGGCCCTATGGCTACACCTTC.

In this sample, this clonotype turned up many times. The J gene is TRBJ1-1, the V gene TRBV7-9; possible D gene TRBD1, 6 bases. CDR3 size: 16 residues. Germline values: CDR1 SEHNR, CDR2 FQNEAQ (reference sequence). V was cut by 3 bases and J by 5 bases, with 19 bases left in between. CDR3 coding DNA: TGTGCCAGCAGCTTGCCGAGAGGGGGGAGACAAACTGAAGCTTTCTTT. Its protein product is CASSLPRGGRQTEAFF.

This clonotype has ten or more counts. The genes are TRBV10-1 and TRBJ1-1; no reliable D call. The CDR3 has 13 residues. CDR1 and CDR2 from the germline V gene are WNHNN and SYGVQD (reference sequence). The V and J ends lost 7 bases and 0 bases respectively, with 9 bases between them. The CDR3 is CASTEDLNTEAFF. The DNA for the CDR3 is TGCGCCAGCACAGAGGACTTGAACACTGAAGCTTTCTTT.

This clonotype was counted ten times or more. The rearrangement joins TRBV25-1 to TRBJ2-5; D possibly corresponds to TRBD1 (6 bases). Deletions cut 7 bases from V and 5 bases from J, with 14 bases between. CDR1 MGHDK and CDR2 SYGVNS come from the germline V gene. The CDR3 consists of 13 residues. CDR3 DNA: TGTGCCAGCATCAGAGCAGGGGATGAGACCCAGTACTTC. This translates into CASIRAGDETQYF.

The chain has TRBV11-3 and TRBJ1-5; D possibly corresponds to TRBD1 (5 bases). CDR1 SGHNT and CDR2 YENEEA come from the germline V gene. The CDR3 has 15 residues. V lost 2 bases and J lost 3, with 11 bases in between. The CDR3: CASSLRGRVNQPQHF. DNA of the CDR3: TGTGCCAGCAGCTTAAGGGGACGGGTCAATCAGCCCCAGCATTTT.

The sample holds a few counts of this clonotype. This rearrangement joins TRBV5-4 to TRBJ2-3, with TRBD1 as a possible D gene (6 bases). Per the germline V gene, CDR1 is SGHNT and CDR2 is YYREEE (reference sequence). The CDR3 is 15 residues long. The ends were cut back, 1 base at V and 2 bases at J, with 11 bases in the middle. The chain's CDR3 is CASSLSGHNTDTQYF. CDR3 nucleotides: TGTGCCAGCAGCTTGTCGGGACATAACACAGATACGCAGTATTTT.

In its sample, this clonotype was seen many times. The chain recombines TRBV7-9 with TRBJ1-4; 9 positions agree with TRBD1. CDR1 and CDR2 from the germline V gene are SEHNR and FQNEAQ (reference sequence). This CDR3 spans 15 amino acids. The V gene end was trimmed by 5 bases and the J gene end by 6 bases; junction bases not matched to a gene: 7. CDR3 nucleotide sequence: TGTGCCAGCAGCGGGACAGGGAGTATTCATGAAAAACTGTTTTTT. This translates into CASSGTGSIHEKLFF.

Worth noting for this clonotype: A read error may account for a junction end that differs from germline. The rearrangement uses TRBV7-6 and TRBJ1-1; no reliable D call. The germline gives CDR1 SGHVS, CDR2 FNYEAQ. The CDR3 runs 13 residues. The chain's CDR3 is CASSLEAGGEVFF. DNA for the CDR3: TGTGCCAGCAGCTTAGAGGCCGGCGGTGAAGTTTTCTTT.

This clonotype was picked up many times. The genes are TRBV7-8 and TRBJ2-1; D perhaps matches TRBD2 (7 bases). The CDR3 has 15 amino acids. The germline CDR1 and CDR2 sequences are SGHVS and FQNEAQ. Trimming took 5 bases from V and 2 from J, leaving 13 bases between them. In DNA form, the CDR3 reads TGTGCCAGCAGCCAGACCGGGGGGCCCTACAATGAGCAGTTCTTC. Amino acid sequence: CASSQTGGPYNEQFF.

The V call is TRBV4-1, the J call TRBJ1-1; D is ambiguous. V shed 1 base and J shed 1 base, with 4 bases lying between them. CDR1 is MGHRA, CDR2 YSYEKL, per germline. This CDR3 has 13 amino acids. The CDR3 protein is CASSQAGNTEAFF. CDR3 sequence (DNA): TGCGCCAGCAGCCAAGCCGGGAACACTGAAGCTTTCTTT.

This clonotype was detected a few times. The chain has TRBV18 and TRBJ1-3; no clear D gene. The CDR3 is 15 residues long. The V end lost 2 bases, the J end lost 0 bases, and 8 bases lay between the germline ends. The germline CDR1 and CDR2 sequences are KGHSH and LQKENI. The CDR3 DNA reads TGTGCCAGCTCACCAACCGGGGACTCTGGAAACACCATATATTTT. Its protein is CASSPTGDSGNTIYF.

This clonotype has a handful of counts. This chain connects TRBV29-1 to TRBJ1-1; tentatively, D is TRBD1 (5 bases). This CDR3 is built from 10 residues. Germline-derived CDR1 and CDR2 are SQVTM and ANQGSEA. V lost 4 bases and J lost 7, with 7 bases in between. The chain's CDR3 is CSVVGGEAFF. The CDR3 DNA reads as TGCAGCGTTGTTGGGGGTGAAGCTTTCTTT.

This clonotype was seen ten or more times. The chain carries TRBV7-9 and TRBJ2-7; possibly TRBD1 for D (6 bases). The CDR3 length is 13 residues. Trimming shortened V by 6 bases and J by 7 bases, and 16 bases separated the two germline ends. CDR1 SEHNR and CDR2 FQNEAQ come from the germline V gene (reference sequence). Here the CDR3 reads CASRANRVEEQYF. DNA of the CDR3: TGTGCCAGCAGGGCTAACAGGGTTGAGGAGCAGTACTTC.

This clonotype has at least ten counts. This rearrangement joins TRBV10-2 to TRBJ2-5; the D is unclear. V lost 3 bases to trimming and J lost 0 bases, with 11 bases between them. The CDR3 spans 15 residues. Germline V lookup: CDR1 WSHSY, CDR2 SAAADI. The DNA of the CDR3 is TGCGCCAGCAGTGAACGACTTGGACACCAAGAGACCCAGTACTTC. It encodes CASSERLGHQETQYF.

This clonotype was found many times. This chain connects TRBV5-1 to TRBJ2-7, with 7 nucleotides matching TRBD1. CDR1 is SGHRS and CDR2 is YFSETQ in the germline V gene. The CDR3 consists of 13 residues. After removal of 4 bases from V and 6 bases from J, the junction contained 7 bases not matched to a gene. The CDR3 reads CASSQGQVVEQYF. CDR3 bases: TGCGCCAGCAGCCAAGGACAGGTCGTCGAGCAGTACTTC.

The chain is built from TRBV11-1 and TRBJ2-5; D is ambiguous. Germline CDR1 is SGHAT and CDR2 is FQDESV (reference sequence). V was cut by 3 bases and J by 4 bases, with 6 bases left in between. This CDR3 region has 12 residues. The CDR3 protein is CASSFGTETQYF. In nucleotides, the CDR3 is TGTGCCAGCAGCTTTGGCACAGAGACCCAGTACTTC.

This clonotype appeared a few times. The chain couples TRBV19 to TRBJ1-3; D unclear. This CDR3 contains 13 residues. The germline V and J ends were trimmed by 5 bases and 7 bases, with 12 bases remaining between them. The germline V gene encodes CDR1 LNHDA and CDR2 SQIVND (reference sequence). Here the CDR3 DNA reads TGTGCCAGTAGTTCGCAGGCTCGGAACACCATATATTTT. It specifies CASSSQARNTIYF.

In its sample, this clonotype was seen many times. The J gene is TRBJ1-2, the V gene TRBV18; no clear D gene. The germline CDR1 and CDR2 sequences are KGHSH and LQKENI. V was cut by 3 bases and J by 6 bases, with 11 bases left in between. There are 13 residues in the CDR3. Here the CDR3 reads CASSPGGENGYTF. The CDR3 nucleotides are TGTGCCAGCTCACCGGGCGGCGAAAATGGCTACACCTTC. The full variable domain, rest sourced from reference TRBV18 and TRBJ1-2, is NAGVMQNPRHLVRRRGQEARLRCSPMKGHSHVYWYRQLPEEGLKFMVYLQKENIIDESGMPKERFSAEFPKEGPSILRIQQVVRGDSAAYFCASSPGGENGYTFGSGTRLTVV.